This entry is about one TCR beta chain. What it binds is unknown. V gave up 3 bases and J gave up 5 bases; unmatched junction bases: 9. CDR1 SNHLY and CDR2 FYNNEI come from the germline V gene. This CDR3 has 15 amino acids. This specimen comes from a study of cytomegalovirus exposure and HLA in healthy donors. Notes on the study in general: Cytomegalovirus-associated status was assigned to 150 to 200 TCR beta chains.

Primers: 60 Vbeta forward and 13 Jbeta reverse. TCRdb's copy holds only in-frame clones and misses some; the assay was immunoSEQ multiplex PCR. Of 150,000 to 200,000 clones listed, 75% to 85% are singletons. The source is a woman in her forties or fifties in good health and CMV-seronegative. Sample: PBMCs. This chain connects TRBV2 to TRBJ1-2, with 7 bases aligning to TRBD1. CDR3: CASSDKLGQWYGYTF. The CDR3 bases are TGTGCCAGCAGTGACAAGCTGGGACAGTGGTATGGCTACACCTTC.